Here is one T cell receptor beta chain with its context. Antigen specificity is unknown. A modified ARM-PCR protocol with three rounds of nested PCR amplified TCRbeta. Each CDR3 protein gets one entry after TCRdb re-called the multiplex PCR reads with MiXCR. The data show 65,000 to 95,000 distinct CDR3 sequences, under 70% seen once. This CDR3 has 13 residues. V was cut by 11 bases and J by 8 bases, with 18 bases left in between. The template was RNA from unsorted bulk tissue. Chemotherapy-naive patients with new lung cancer underwent thoracic surgery in China, August–late 2014. This sample was included in a study of tumor and adjacent non-tumor tissue in lung cancer. Turning to the study itself: Patients comprised 12 adenocarcinoma, a couple of squamous cell carcinoma and 1 small cell lung cancer. General study points: Compared with tumor, normal lung showed significantly lower TCR diversity. Normal lung showed higher cumulative top 100 clone frequency than tumor.

Sequencing was performed on lung tumor tissue. The TCR originated in a woman in her 70s with non-small cell lung cancer. The chain employs TRBV12-3 or TRBV12-4 and TRBJ1-4; D is unclear. As DNA, the CDR3 is TGTGCCGGCGGTCGAAGTGGAGGAGAAAAACTGTTTTTT. Translation: CAGGRSGGEKLFF.